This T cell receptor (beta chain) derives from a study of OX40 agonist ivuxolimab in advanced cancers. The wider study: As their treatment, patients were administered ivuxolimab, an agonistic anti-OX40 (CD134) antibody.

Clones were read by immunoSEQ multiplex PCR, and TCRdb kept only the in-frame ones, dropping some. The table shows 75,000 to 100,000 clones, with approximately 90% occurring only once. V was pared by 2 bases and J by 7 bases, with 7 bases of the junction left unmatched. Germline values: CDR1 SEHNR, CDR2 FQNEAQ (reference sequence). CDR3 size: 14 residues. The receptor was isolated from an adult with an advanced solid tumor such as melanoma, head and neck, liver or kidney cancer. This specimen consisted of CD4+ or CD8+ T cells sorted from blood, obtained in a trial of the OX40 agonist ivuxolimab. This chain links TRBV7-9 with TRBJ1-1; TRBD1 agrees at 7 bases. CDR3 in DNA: TGTGCCAGCAGCTTAACGGAGGGGGCTAATGAAGCTTTCTTT. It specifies CASSLTEGANEAFF.